This T cell receptor beta chain was retrieved from a study of blood T cell repertoires in COVID-19. Study-level background: Sites in the United States, Italy and Spain provided acute and convalescent COVID-19 samples. PBMCs, B-cell-depleted T cells, or T cells were the source of the cDNA or gDNA that made up the material.

Per the authors' pipeline: Reference gene primer amplification gave estimated nucleated cell counts. Sequencing used immunoSEQ multiplex PCR; TCRdb keeps in-frame clones, though not all of them. V, J and clone size were drawn from that table, and D and trimming were deduced from the DNA. Of about 260,000 clones listed, about 88% are singletons. Sequencing was done on a sample of peripheral blood. This receptor was taken from a man aged 60-69 years who had recovered from COVID-19.

The CDR3 bases are TGTGCCAGCAGCTTAGTAACCCGGAGAGATACCTACGAGCAGTACTTC. The encoded protein is CASSLVTRRDTYEQYF. The J gene is TRBJ2-7, the V gene TRBV13, with D uncertain. Germline V gene data show CDR1 as PRHDT and CDR2 as FYEKMQ (reference sequence). CDR3 size: 16 residues. V was pared by 1 base and J by 2 bases, with 15 bases between.